This TCR beta chain was profiled in a study of control samples from healthy donors and cancer patients. TCRdb's table, derived via immunoSEQ multiplex PCR, lists solely in-frame clones and lacks some. Of 100,000 to 150,000 clones in the sample, approximately 92% were seen once. This clonotype was sampled from an older man with head and neck cancer. Sequencing input: PBMCs.

The CDR3 reads CASSQDRASGGLAKNIQYF. In DNA, the CDR3 is TGTGCCAGCAGCCAAGATAGGGCGTCCGGGGGCTTAGCCAAAAACATTCAGTACTTC. The gene calls are TRBV3-1 (or the pseudogene TRBV3-2) and TRBJ2-4, with D possibly being TRBD1 or TRBD2 (6 bases each). With 0 bases removed from V and 0 bases from J, the gap between germline ends came to 18 bases. The CDR3 extends over 19 amino acids. CDR1 and CDR2 (germline): LGHDT, YNNKEL (reference sequence).